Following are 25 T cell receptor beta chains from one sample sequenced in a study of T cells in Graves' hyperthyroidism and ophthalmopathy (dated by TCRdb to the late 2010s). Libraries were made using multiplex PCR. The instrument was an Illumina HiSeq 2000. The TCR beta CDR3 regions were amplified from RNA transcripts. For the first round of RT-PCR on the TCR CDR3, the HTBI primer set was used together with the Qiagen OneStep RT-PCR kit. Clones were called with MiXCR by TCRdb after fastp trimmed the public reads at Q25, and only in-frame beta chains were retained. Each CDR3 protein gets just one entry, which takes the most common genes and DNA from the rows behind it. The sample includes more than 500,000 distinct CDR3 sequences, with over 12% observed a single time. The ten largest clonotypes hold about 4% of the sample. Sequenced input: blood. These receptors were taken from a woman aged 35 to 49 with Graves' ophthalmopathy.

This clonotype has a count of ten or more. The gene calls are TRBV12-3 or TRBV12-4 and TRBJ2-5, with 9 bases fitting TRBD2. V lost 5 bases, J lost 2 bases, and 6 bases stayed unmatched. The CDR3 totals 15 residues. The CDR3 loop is CASSPPLAGQETQYF. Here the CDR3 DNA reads TGTGCCAGCAGTCCCCCGCTAGCGGGGCAAGAGACCCAGTACTTC.

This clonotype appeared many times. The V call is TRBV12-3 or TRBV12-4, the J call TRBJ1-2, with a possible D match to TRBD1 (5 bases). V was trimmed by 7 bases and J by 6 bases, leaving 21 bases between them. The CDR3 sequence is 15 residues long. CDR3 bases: TGTGCCAGCACCCCCTTCCTCCAGGGTGATCATGGCTACACCTTC. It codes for CASTPFLQGDHGYTF.

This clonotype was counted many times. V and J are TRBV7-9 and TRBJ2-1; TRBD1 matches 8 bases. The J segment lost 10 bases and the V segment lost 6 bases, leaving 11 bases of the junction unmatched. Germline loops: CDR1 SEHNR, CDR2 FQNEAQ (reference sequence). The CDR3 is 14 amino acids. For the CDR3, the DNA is TGTGCCAGCAGAATGGGACAGGTGGGAGTGGAGCAGTTCTTC. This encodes CASRMGQVGVEQFF. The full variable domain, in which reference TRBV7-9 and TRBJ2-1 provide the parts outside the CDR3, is DTGVSQNPRHKITKRGQNVTFRCDPISEHNRLYWYRQTLGQGPEFLTYFQNEAQLEKSRLLSDRFSAERPKGSFSTLEIQRTEQGDSAMYLCASRMGQVGVEQFFGPGTRLTVL.

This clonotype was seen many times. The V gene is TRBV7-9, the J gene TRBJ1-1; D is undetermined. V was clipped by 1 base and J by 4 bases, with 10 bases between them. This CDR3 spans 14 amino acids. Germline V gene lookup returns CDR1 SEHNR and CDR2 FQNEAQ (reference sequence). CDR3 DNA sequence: TGTGCCAGCAGCTTAGGGGAAGGCCCCACTGAAGCTTTCTTT. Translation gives CASSLGEGPTEAFF.

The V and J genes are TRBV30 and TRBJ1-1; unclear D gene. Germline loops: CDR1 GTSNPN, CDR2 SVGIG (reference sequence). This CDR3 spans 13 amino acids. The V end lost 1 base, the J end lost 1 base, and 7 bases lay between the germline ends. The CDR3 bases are TGTGCCTGGAGTGCTCGGGGGAACACTGAAGCTTTCTTT. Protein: CAWSARGNTEAFF.

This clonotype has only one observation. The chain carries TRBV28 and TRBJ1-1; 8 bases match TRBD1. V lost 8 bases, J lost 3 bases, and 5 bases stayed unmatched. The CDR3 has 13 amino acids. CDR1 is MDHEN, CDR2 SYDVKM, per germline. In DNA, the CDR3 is TGTGCCAGCGGACAGGGTACGGACACTGAAGCTTTCTTT. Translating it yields CASGQGTDTEAFF. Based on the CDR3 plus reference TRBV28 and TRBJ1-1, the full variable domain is DVKVTQSSRYLVKRTGEKVFLECVQDMDHENMFWYRQDPGLGLRLIYFSYDVKMKEKGDIPEGYSVSREKKERFSLILESASTNQTSMYLCASGQGTDTEAFFGQGTRLTVV.

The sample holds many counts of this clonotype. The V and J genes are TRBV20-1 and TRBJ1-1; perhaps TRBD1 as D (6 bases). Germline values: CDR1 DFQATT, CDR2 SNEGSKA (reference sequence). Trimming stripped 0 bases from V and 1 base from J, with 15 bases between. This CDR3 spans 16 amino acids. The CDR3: CSARDRGGARNTEAFF. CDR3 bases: TGCAGTGCTAGAGATCGGGGGGGGGCTCGGAACACTGAAGCTTTCTTT.

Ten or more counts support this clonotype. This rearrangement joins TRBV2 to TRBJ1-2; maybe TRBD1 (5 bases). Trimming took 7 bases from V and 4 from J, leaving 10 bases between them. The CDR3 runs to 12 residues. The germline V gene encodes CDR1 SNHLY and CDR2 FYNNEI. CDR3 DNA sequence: TGTGCCAGCAAGGGCAGGGTCTATGGCTACACCTTC. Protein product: CASKGRVYGYTF.

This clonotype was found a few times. CDR3 coding DNA: TGTGCCAGTAGTATTAGGGACCCCGGGGAGCTGTTTTTT. It is translated as CASSIRDPGELFF. J is TRBJ2-2 and V is TRBV19; D is possibly TRBD1 or TRBD2 (5 bases each). This CDR3 is built from 13 residues. CDR1 and CDR2 (germline): LNHDA, SQIVND (reference sequence). Trimming took off 3 bases at V and 6 bases at J, with 8 bases between the two ends. Full variable domain (remainder filled in from reference TRBV19 and TRBJ2-2): DGGITQSPKYLFRKEGQNVTLSCEQNLNHDAMYWYRQDPGQGLRLIYYSQIVNDFQKGDIAEGYSVSREKKESFPLTVTSAQKNPTAFYLCASSIRDPGELFFGEGSRLTVL.

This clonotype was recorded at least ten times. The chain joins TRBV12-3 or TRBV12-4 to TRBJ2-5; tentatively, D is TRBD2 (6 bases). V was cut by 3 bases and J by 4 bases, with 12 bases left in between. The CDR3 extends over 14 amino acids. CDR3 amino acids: CASSLGGERETQYF. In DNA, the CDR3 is TGTGCCAGCAGTTTGGGAGGAGAGAGAGAGACCCAGTACTTC.

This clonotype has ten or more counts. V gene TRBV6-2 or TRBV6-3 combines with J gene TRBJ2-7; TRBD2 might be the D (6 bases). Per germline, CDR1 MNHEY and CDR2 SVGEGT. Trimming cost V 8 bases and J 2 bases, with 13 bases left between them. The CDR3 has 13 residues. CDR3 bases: TGTGCCAGCGGGGACGGAGGGCCCTACGAGCAGTACTTC. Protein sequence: CASGDGGPYEQYF.

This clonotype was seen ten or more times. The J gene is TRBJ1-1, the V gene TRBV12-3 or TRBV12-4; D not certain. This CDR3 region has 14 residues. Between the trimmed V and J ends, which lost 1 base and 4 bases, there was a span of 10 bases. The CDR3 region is CASSLVAGSTEAFF. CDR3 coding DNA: TGTGCCAGCAGTTTAGTGGCAGGCAGCACTGAAGCTTTCTTT.

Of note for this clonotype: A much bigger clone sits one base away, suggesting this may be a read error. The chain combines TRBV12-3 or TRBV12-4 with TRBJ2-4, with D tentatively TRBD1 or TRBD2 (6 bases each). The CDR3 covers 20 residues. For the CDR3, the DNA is TGTGCCAGCAGTACCCCCTCCTTTCCGGGGGCAACAGGAAACAAAAACATTCGGTACTTC. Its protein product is CASSTPSFPGATGNKNIRYF.

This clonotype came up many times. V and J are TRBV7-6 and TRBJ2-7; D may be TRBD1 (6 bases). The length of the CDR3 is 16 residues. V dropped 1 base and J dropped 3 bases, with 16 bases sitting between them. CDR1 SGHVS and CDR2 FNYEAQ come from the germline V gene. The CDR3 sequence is CASSLEATGALYEQYF. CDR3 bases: TGTGCCAGCAGCTTAGAAGCGACAGGCGCCCTCTACGAGCAGTACTTC. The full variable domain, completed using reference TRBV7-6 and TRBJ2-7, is GAGVSQSPRYKVTKRGQDVALRCDPISGHVSLYWYRQALGQGPEFLTYFNYEAQQDKSGLPNDRFSAERPEGSISTLTIQRTEQRDSAMYRCASSLEATGALYEQYFGPGTRLTVT.

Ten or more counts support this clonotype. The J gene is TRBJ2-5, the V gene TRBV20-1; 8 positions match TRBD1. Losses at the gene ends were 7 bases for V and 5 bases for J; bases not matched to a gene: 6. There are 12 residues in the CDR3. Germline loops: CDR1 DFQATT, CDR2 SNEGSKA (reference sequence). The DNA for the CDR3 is TGCAGTGGGATACGGGACAGGGAGACCCAGTACTTC. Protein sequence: CSGIRDRETQYF.

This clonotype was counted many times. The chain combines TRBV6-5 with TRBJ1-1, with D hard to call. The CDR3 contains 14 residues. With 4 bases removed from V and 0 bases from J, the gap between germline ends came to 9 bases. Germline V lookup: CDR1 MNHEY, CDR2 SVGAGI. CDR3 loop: CASSFPGLNTEAFF. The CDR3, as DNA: TGTGCCAGCAGTTTCCCGGGTTTGAACACTGAAGCTTTCTTT.

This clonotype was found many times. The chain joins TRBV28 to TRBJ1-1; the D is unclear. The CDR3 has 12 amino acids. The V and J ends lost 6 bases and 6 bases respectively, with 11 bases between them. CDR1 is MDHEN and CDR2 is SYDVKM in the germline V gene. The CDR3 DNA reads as TGTGCCAGCAGCCACTCCGTCGCTGAAGCTTTCTTT. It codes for CASSHSVAEAFF.

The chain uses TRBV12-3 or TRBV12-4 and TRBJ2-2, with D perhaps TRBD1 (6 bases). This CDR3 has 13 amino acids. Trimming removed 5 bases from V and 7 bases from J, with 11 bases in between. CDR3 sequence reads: CASSAQGNGELFF. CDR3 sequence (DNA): TGTGCCAGCAGTGCACAGGGAAACGGGGAGCTGTTTTTT.

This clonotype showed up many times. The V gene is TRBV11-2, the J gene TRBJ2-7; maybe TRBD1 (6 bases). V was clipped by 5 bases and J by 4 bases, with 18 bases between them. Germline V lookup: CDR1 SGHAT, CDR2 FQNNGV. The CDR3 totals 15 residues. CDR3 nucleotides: TGTGCCAGCAGCCGACCCCAGGGGACGGGTTACGAGCAGTACTTC. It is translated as CASSRPQGTGYEQYF.

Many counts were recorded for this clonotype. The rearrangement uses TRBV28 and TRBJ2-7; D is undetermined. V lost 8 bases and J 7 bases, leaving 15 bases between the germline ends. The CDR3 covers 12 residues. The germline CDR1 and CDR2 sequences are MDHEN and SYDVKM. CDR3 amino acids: CASELRYEEQYF. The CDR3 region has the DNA TGTGCCAGCGAATTGAGGTACGAAGAGCAGTACTTC.

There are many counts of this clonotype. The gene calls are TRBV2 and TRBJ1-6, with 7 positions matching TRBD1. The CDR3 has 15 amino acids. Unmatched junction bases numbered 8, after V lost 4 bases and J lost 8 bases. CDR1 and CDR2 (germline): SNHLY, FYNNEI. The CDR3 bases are TGTGCCAGCAGTGCAGACAGGGAGGGACATTCACCCCTCCACTTT. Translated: CASSADREGHSPLHF.

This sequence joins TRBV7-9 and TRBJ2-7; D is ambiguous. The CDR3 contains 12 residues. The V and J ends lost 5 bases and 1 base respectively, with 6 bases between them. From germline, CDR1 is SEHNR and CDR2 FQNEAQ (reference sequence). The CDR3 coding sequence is TGTGCCAGCAGCAAAATATCCTACGAGCAGTACTTC. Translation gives CASSKISYEQYF.

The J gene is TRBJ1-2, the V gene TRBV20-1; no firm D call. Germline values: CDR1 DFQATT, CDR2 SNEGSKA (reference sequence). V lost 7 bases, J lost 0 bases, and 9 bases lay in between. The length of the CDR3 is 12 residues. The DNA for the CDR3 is TGCAGTGTGGGATTTACTAACTATGGCTACACCTTC. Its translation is CSVGFTNYGYTF.

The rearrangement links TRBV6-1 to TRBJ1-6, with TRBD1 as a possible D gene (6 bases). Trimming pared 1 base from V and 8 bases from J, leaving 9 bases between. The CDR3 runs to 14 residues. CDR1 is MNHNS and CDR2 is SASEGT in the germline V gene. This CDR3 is CASSEVGAHSPLHF. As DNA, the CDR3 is TGTGCCAGCAGTGAAGTGGGGGCCCATTCACCCCTCCACTTT.

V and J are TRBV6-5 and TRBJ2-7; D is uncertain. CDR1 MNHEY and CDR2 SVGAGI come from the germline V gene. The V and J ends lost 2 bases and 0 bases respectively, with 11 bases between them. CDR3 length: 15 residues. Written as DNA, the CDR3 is TGTGCCAGCAGTTACGTCATATCAAACTCCTACGAGCAGTACTTC. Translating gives CASSYVISNSYEQYF.